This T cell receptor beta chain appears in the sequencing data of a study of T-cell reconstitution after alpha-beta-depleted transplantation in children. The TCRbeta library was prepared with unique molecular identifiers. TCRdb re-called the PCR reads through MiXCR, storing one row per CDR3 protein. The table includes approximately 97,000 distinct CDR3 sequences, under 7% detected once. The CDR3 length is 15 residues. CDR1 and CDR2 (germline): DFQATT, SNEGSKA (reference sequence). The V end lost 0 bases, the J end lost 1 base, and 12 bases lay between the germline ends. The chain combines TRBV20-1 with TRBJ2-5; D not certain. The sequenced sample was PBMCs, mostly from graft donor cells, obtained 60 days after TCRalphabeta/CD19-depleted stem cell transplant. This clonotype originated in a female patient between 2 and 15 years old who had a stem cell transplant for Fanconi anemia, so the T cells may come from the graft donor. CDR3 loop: CSARDSGPVQETQYF. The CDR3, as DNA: TGCAGTGCTAGAGACTCTGGGCCGGTCCAAGAGACCCAGTACTTC.